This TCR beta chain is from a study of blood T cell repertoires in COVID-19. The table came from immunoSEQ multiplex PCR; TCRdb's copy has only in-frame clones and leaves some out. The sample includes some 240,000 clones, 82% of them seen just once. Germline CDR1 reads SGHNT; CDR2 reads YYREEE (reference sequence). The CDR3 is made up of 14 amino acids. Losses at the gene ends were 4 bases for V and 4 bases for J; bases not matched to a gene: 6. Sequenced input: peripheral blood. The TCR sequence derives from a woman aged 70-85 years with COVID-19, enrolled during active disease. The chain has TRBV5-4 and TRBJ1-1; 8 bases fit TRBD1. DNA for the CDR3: TGTGCCAGCAGCGCCGGACAGGGAACCACTGAAGCTTTCTTT. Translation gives CASSAGQGTTEAFF.